This T cell receptor (beta chain) emerged from a study of breast tumors, draining lymph nodes, adjacent tissues. The CDR3 runs to 13 residues. Germline V CDR1 and CDR2: SGHVS, FQNEAQ. V was trimmed by 5 bases and J by 0 bases, leaving 6 bases between them. TCRdb reprocessed the multiplex PCR reads with MiXCR, giving one entry per CDR3 protein. The data show about 230,000 distinct CDR3 sequences, with approximately 30% seen just once and approximately 1.4% held by the top ten. Samples came from axillary lymph nodes draining the breast cancer. This clonotype showed up many times. The clonotype was recovered from a female donor with breast cancer. Some clones in this sample may be carry-over from other donors' samples. Specimen: axillary lymph node tissue. V and J are TRBV7-8 and TRBJ2-3; no reliable D call. This chain's CDR3 is CASSLPSTDTQYF. The CDR3 nucleotides read TGTGCCAGCAGCCTCCCTAGCACAGATACGCAGTATTTT.